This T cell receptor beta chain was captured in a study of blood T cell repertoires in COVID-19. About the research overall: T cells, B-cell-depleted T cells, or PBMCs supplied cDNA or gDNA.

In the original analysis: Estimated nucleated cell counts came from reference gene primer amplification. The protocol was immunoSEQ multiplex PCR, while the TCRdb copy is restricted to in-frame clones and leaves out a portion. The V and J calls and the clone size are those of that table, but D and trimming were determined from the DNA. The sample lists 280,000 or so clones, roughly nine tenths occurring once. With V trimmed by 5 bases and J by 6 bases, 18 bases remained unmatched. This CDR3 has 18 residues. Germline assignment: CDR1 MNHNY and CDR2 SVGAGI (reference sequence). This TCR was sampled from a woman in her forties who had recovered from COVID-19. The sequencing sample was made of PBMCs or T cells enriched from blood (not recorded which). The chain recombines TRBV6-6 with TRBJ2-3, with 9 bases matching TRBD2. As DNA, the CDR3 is TGTGCCAGCAGTCCTTCACGCGCCGGGGCGGGAGGGCCGGATACGCAGTATTTT. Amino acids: CASSPSRAGAGGPDTQYF.